The table lists the clone carrying this T cell receptor (beta chain) with a few counts. Its antigen is as yet unknown. The treatment: approximately 9-day PBMC culture with coronavirus spike peptide pools or control peptides (ViraFEST assay). This specimen comes from a study of vaccination and CD4 T cells after COVID-19. Study at large: Cells were stimulated with overlapping spike peptide pools from SARS-CoV-2, HCoV-NL63, HCoV-OC43 and HCoV-229E.

At the Johns Hopkins FTIC core, DNA taken from cultured CD4+ T cells was sequenced by way of the Oncomine TCR Beta short-read assay. TCRdb processed the PCR reads anew with MiXCR; each CDR3 protein has one entry. The sample has 4,500 or so distinct CDR3 sequences, 20% seen once; the top ten hold 15% to 20%. Study-wide results and caveats: Reactive clone data from convalescent patients indicated a median of 86.3% appearing only post-vaccination.

The sequencing sample was made of CD4+ T cells from blood, cultured in vitro. This TCR derives from a human donor who had recovered from COVID-19.

The CDR3 region is CASSLEGGAITGELFF. DNA of the CDR3: TGTGCCAGCAGTTTAGAGGGGGGTGCCATCACCGGGGAGCTGTTTTTT. V gene TRBV6-2 or TRBV6-3 combines with J gene TRBJ2-2, with D possibly called TRBD1 or TRBD2 (6 bases each). Germline V lookup: CDR1 MNHEY, CDR2 SVGEGT. The CDR3 contains 16 residues. Trimming took 4 bases from V and 4 from J, leaving 16 bases between them.